Shown below are 25 T cell receptor beta chains from a single sample sequenced in a study of shared clonotypes between healthy human individuals (dated by TCRdb to about 2020). The protocol used for the library was the immunoSEQ multiplex PCR assay. TCRdb retrieved this table from immuneACCESS and kept in-frame rearrangements only. Not all clones are present; in checked studies, unresolved V genes account for under half, and no reason is known for the remainder. A total of 2 million or so clones appear in this sample, just under 95% of them only once. The ten biggest clones cover about 1.1% of the sample. For the CD8 naive samples, CD45RO-negative cells were positively selected for CCR7, yielding a CD45RA+CCR7+ population from which TemRA cells were excluded. The sequencing input was naive CD8+ T cells sorted from blood. Interpreted using the paper, the cell subset or site label stands for: CD45RA+CCR7+. These receptors were taken from a man younger than 35 in good health.

The rearrangement links TRBV13 to TRBJ2-7; TRBD1 matches 7 bases. V dropped 1 base and J dropped 3; count of bases not matched to a gene: 6. There are 15 residues in the CDR3. Germline CDR1 PRHDT, CDR2 FYEKMQ (reference sequence). CDR3 DNA sequence: TGTGCCAGCAGCTTAGATCCCAGGGGGAACTACGAGCAGTACTTC. Its translation: CASSLDPRGNYEQYF.

A word on this clone: At the DNA level, this CDR3 is encoded by other sequences in the same sample as well. The chain recombines TRBV27 with TRBJ1-6; TRBD1 matches 8 bases. V shed 3 bases and J 6 bases; nucleotides not matched to a gene: 1. This CDR3 has 14 amino acids. Germline loops: CDR1 MNHEY, CDR2 SMNVEV (reference sequence). The CDR3: CASSFQGANSPLHF. CDR3 in DNA: TGTGCCAGCAGTTTCCAGGGGGCTAATTCACCCCTCCACTTT.

On this clone itself: This sample also contains other DNA sequences that code for the same CDR3. This rearrangement joins TRBV11-2 to TRBJ2-7; 7 nucleotides align to TRBD1. Germline V gene sequence: CDR1 SGHAT, CDR2 FQNNGV. This CDR3 is built from 13 residues. V lost 6 bases, J lost 4 bases, and 6 bases stayed unmatched. The CDR3 coding sequence is TGTGCCAGCAGTTTCGGGACAGATTACGAGCAGTACTTC. Translated: CASSFGTDYEQYF.

This clone was picked up a small number of times. The V and J genes are TRBV11-2 and TRBJ2-7; 11 positions match TRBD2. CDR1 is SGHAT and CDR2 is FQNNGV in the germline V gene. The CDR3 runs 16 residues. Trimming at V came to 1 base and at J to 2 bases, leaving 4 bases not matched to a gene. The CDR3 loop is CASSLGSSGRTYEQYF. Here the CDR3 DNA reads TGTGCCAGCAGCTTAGGTTCTAGCGGGAGGACCTACGAGCAGTACTTC.

This chain links TRBV6-5 with TRBJ1-4, with a tentative D call TRBD1 (6 bases). CDR3 length: 15 residues. V lost 6 bases and J 2 bases, leaving 13 bases between the germline ends. Germline CDR1 is MNHEY and CDR2 is SVGAGI. The CDR3 sequence is CASRFRGSTNEKLFF. The CDR3 region has the DNA TGTGCCAGCAGATTCAGGGGATCGACTAATGAAAAACTGTTTTTT.

This clone occurred once. The same CDR3 arises from other DNA sequences in this sample as well. The V and J genes are TRBV10-3 and TRBJ2-7; 7 positions agree with TRBD1. Germline values: CDR1 ENHRY, CDR2 SYGVKD. This CDR3 has 14 residues. The J segment lost 1 base and the V segment lost 5 bases, leaving 5 bases of the junction unmatched. CDR3 region: CAISPGQTSYEQYF. The CDR3 DNA sequence: TGTGCCATCAGTCCGGGACAGACTTCCTACGAGCAGTACTTC.

The CDR3 sequence is CASSQAQVSGAAYEQYF. DNA for the CDR3: TGCGCCAGCAGCCAAGCTCAAGTTTCGGGGGCGGCCTACGAGCAGTACTTC. The V gene is TRBV4-1, the J gene TRBJ2-7, with D perhaps assigned TRBD1 or TRBD2 (6 bases each). Looked up from germline, CDR1 is MGHRA and CDR2 is YSYEKL. This CDR3 is 17 amino acids long. Trimming stripped 1 base from V and 2 bases from J, with 18 bases between.

A word on this clone: One end of the junction varies from germline; a read error may be responsible. This chain uses TRBV7-9 with TRBJ2-2; TRBD2 matches 8 bases. CDR3 length: 16 amino acids. Germline values: CDR1 SEHNR, CDR2 FQNEAQ (reference sequence). The CDR3 region is CASSSQTSVNNGELFF. Written as DNA, the CDR3 is TGTGCCAGCAGCTCCCAGACTAGCGTAAACAACGGGGAGCTGTTTTTT.

This chain uses TRBV2 with TRBJ2-5; 10 bases are a match to TRBD1. The CDR3 totals 15 residues. In germline, CDR1 is SNHLY, CDR2 FYNNEI. Unmatched junction bases numbered 9, after V lost 9 bases and J lost 2 bases. The CDR3 protein is CARGVRQGAQETQYF. The CDR3 coding sequence is TGTGCCAGGGGAGTTAGACAGGGGGCTCAAGAGACCCAGTACTTC.

V is TRBV4-1 and J is TRBJ1-2; D is possibly TRBD1 (5 bases). The CDR3 extends over 14 amino acids. V lost 0 bases and J lost 4, with 9 bases in between. In germline, CDR1 is MGHRA, CDR2 YSYEKL. CDR3 in DNA: TGCGCCAGCAGCCAAGAAGCAGGGAGCTATGGCTACACCTTC. It yields the protein CASSQEAGSYGYTF.

CDR3 residues: CASSQVFQGVQPQHF. CDR3 coding DNA: TGCGCCAGCAGCCAAGTGTTCCAGGGAGTACAGCCCCAGCATTTT. The chain combines TRBV4-3 with TRBJ1-5; the D gene is possibly TRBD1 (5 bases). V lost 1 base, J lost 7 bases, and 14 bases lay in between. Germline V gene data show CDR1 as LGHNA and CDR2 as YSLEER. The CDR3 consists of 15 residues.

This rearrangement joins TRBV10-3 to TRBJ2-7, with D perhaps assigned TRBD1 or TRBD2 (5 bases each). The CDR3 is 13 amino acids. Germline V gene sequence: CDR1 ENHRY, CDR2 SYGVKD. V lost 9 bases and J lost 7, with 19 bases in between. CDR3 nucleotides: TGTGCCATTCACTCGGGGCAGGGACCTGAGCAGTACTTC. Protein sequence: CAIHSGQGPEQYF.

This clone was detected only once. CDR3: CASSWGTESQPQHF. The CDR3 region has the DNA TGTGCCAGCAGTTGGGGGACAGAAAGTCAGCCCCAGCATTTT. V gene TRBV28 combines with J gene TRBJ1-5, with 7 bases aligning to TRBD1. The length of the CDR3 is 14 residues. V lost 4 bases and J lost 6; bases outside the gene matches: 6. Germline V gene data show CDR1 as MDHEN and CDR2 as SYDVKM.

The rearrangement links TRBV10-1 to TRBJ2-7, with D possibly matching TRBD2 (5 bases). This CDR3 spans 13 amino acids. In germline, CDR1 is WNHNN, CDR2 SYGVQD (reference sequence). The V and J ends lost 4 bases and 6 bases respectively, with 13 bases between them. CDR3 amino acids: CASSAGKVGEQYF. The CDR3 DNA follows: TGCGCCAGCAGTGCCGGGAAGGTGGGCGAGCAGTACTTC.

The chain carries TRBV28 and TRBJ2-4, with D maybe TRBD1 (6 bases). CDR1 MDHEN and CDR2 SYDVKM come from the germline V gene. With 5 bases removed from V and 11 bases from J, the gap between germline ends came to 10 bases. This CDR3 region has 11 residues. CDR3 amino acids: CASSTGQFQYF. CDR3 in DNA: TGTGCCAGCAGTACCGGACAGTTTCAGTACTTC.

The V and J genes are TRBV10-3 and TRBJ1-1; the D gene is possibly TRBD1 (5 bases). This CDR3 has 12 amino acids. V gave up 10 bases and J gave up 4 bases, with 13 bases separating them. The germline gives CDR1 ENHRY, CDR2 SYGVKD. CDR3 region: CATPGGSTEAFF. Written as DNA, the CDR3 is TGTGCCACCCCTGGGGGAAGCACTGAAGCTTTCTTT.

J is TRBJ1-4 and V is TRBV7-6; possible D gene TRBD1, 5 bases. The CDR3 totals 15 residues. Trimming took 5 bases from V and 7 from J, leaving 17 bases between them. CDR1 and CDR2 (germline): SGHVS, FNYEAQ. CDR3 loop: CASSQSGSGLEKLFF. CDR3 nucleotides: TGTGCCAGCAGCCAAAGTGGTTCAGGGCTTGAAAAACTGTTTTTT.

The genes are TRBV28 and TRBJ2-2; possibly TRBD2 for D (5 bases). The CDR3 has 13 amino acids. V was shortened by 7 bases and J by 4 bases, with 10 bases between the two germline ends. CDR1 and CDR2 from the germline V gene are MDHEN and SYDVKM. The CDR3 DNA sequence: TGTGCCAGCATTCCGGGATCCACCGGGGAGCTGTTTTTT. Protein: CASIPGSTGELFF. The full variable domain, completed using reference TRBV28 and TRBJ2-2, is DVKVTQSSRYLVKRTGEKVFLECVQDMDHENMFWYRQDPGLGLRLIYFSYDVKMKEKGDIPEGYSVSREKKERFSLILESASTNQTSMYLCASIPGSTGELFFGEGSRLTVL.

The chain recombines TRBV19 with TRBJ1-4; 9 positions agree with TRBD1. The V and J ends lost 10 bases and 3 bases, in that order; junction bases with no gene match: 6. Germline lookup yields CDR1 LNHDA and CDR2 SQIVND (reference sequence). CDR3 length: 14 amino acids. The CDR3 region has the DNA TGTGCCAACAACCGGGACAGGGCTAATGAAAAACTGTTTTTT. This gives the protein CANNRDRANEKLFF.

V is TRBV28 and J is TRBJ1-6; D perhaps matches TRBD1 (5 bases). The CDR3 sequence is 16 residues long. CDR1 and CDR2 from the germline V gene are MDHEN and SYDVKM. Trimming took off 4 bases at V and 6 bases at J, with 16 bases between the two ends. Written as DNA, the CDR3 is TGTGCCAGCAGTTCCTTCCTGGAGGGGCCTAATTCACCCCTCCACTTT. Its translation: CASSSFLEGPNSPLHF. Based on the CDR3 plus reference TRBV28 and TRBJ1-6, the full variable domain is DVKVTQSSRYLVKRTGEKVFLECVQDMDHENMFWYRQDPGLGLRLIYFSYDVKMKEKGDIPEGYSVSREKKERFSLILESASTNQTSMYLCASSSFLEGPNSPLHFGNGTRLTVT.

This chain joins TRBV4-1 and TRBJ1-6; D gene unclear. The CDR3 consists of 19 residues. V was clipped by 2 bases and J by 0 bases, with 17 bases between them. Germline CDR1 is MGHRA and CDR2 is YSYEKL. Written as DNA, the CDR3 is TGCGCCAGCAGCCAACTGGCGGGGTCCGATCACTCCTATAATTCACCCCTCCACTTT. It is translated as CASSQLAGSDHSYNSPLHF.

About this clone: Distinct nucleotide sequences in the sample also encode this CDR3. The chain links TRBV29-1 to TRBJ2-7; D possibly corresponds to TRBD1 (5 bases). Germline CDR1 reads SQVTM; CDR2 reads ANQGSEA. There are 12 residues in the CDR3. V was cut by 3 bases and J by 1 base, with 7 bases left in between. CDR3 coding DNA: TGCAGCGTTGAGACAGATTCCTACGAGCAGTACTTC. This encodes CSVETDSYEQYF.

The rearrangement joins TRBV6-5 to TRBJ2-7; D is ambiguous. The germline V gene has CDR1 MNHEY and CDR2 SVGAGI. V shed 2 bases and J shed 2 bases, with 7 bases lying between them. The CDR3 spans 13 residues. As DNA, the CDR3 is TGTGCCAGCAGTTACCTCAGCCCCTACGAGCAGTACTTC. Amino acids: CASSYLSPYEQYF.

The V call is TRBV7-9, the J call TRBJ2-7, with 7 bases that match TRBD1. V lost 5 bases to trimming and J lost 0 bases; unmatched junction nucleotides: 13. CDR1 SEHNR and CDR2 FQNEAQ come from the germline V gene (reference sequence). This CDR3 region has 17 residues. The chain's CDR3 is CASSATWTGESSYEQYF. The DNA of the CDR3 is TGTGCCAGCAGCGCAACCTGGACAGGAGAGAGCTCCTACGAGCAGTACTTC. The full variable domain, rest sourced from reference TRBV7-9 and TRBJ2-7, is DTGVSQNPRHKITKRGQNVTFRCDPISEHNRLYWYRQTLGQGPEFLTYFQNEAQLEKSRLLSDRFSAERPKGSFSTLEIQRTEQGDSAMYLCASSATWTGESSYEQYFGPGTRLTVT.

This chain links TRBV28 with TRBJ2-5; 10 nucleotides align to TRBD2. Losses at the gene ends were 5 bases for V and 4 bases for J; bases not matched to a gene: 10. Germline values: CDR1 MDHEN, CDR2 SYDVKM. The CDR3 has 16 amino acids. The CDR3 nucleotides read TGTGCCAGCAGTCGGCGGGAGCGGGGGGGCCGAGAGACCCAGTACTTC. Its protein product is CASSRRERGGRETQYF.